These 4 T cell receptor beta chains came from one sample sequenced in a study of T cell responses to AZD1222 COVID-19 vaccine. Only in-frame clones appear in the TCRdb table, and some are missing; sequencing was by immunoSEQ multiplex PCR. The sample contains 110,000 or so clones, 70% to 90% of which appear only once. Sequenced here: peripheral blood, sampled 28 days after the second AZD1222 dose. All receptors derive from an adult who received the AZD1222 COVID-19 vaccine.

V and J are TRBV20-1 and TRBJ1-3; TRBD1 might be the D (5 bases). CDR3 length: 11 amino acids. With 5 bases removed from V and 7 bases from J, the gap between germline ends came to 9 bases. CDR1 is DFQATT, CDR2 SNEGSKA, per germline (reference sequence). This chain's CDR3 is CSARGDNTIYF. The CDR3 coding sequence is TGCAGTGCTCGCGGGGACAACACCATATATTTT.

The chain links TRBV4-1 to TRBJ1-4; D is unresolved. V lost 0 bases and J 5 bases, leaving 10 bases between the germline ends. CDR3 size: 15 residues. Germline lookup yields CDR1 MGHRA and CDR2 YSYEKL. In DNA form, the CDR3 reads TGCGCCAGCAGCCAAGAGGAAGACTCGAATGAAAAACTGTTTTTT. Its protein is CASSQEEDSNEKLFF.

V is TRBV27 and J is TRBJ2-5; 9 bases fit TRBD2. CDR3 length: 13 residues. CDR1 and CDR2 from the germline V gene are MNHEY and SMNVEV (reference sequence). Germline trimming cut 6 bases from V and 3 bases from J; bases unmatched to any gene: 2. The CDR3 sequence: CASRRLAEETQYF. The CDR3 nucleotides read TGTGCCAGCAGAAGACTAGCGGAAGAGACCCAGTACTTC.

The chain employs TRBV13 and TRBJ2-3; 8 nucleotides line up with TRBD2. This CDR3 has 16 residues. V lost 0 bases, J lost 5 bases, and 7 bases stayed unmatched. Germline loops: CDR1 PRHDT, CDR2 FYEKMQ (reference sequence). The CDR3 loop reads CASSLGGLGSGDTQYF. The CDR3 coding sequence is TGTGCCAGCAGCTTAGGGGGACTAGGTTCGGGAGATACGCAGTATTTT.